This TCR beta chain stems from a study of beta chain features in type 1 diabetes. This clone was counted only a few times. CDR3 length equals 13 residues. Germline V gives CDR1 SQVTM, CDR2 ANQGSEA. The V end was cut by 4 bases, the J end by 4 bases, with 13 bases between. Investigators reverse transcribed all isolated RNA, so they sequenced expressed TCRB transcripts. Sequenced by immunoSEQ multiplex PCR; TCRdb stores in-frame clones only, minus some. The repertoire consists of around 240,000 clones, with under 70% occurring once and the leading ten covering around 0.05%. By way of CD45RO/CCR7/CD25/CD127/CD95/CD27, the CD4+ regulatory, stem cell-like memory, central memory and naive cells were sorted.

The gene calls are TRBV29-1 and TRBJ1-1; D may be TRBD1 (5 bases). The TCR originated in a man between 25 and 39 years old in good health. Sequenced: naive CD4+ T cells from blood. For the CDR3, the DNA is TGCAGCGTTGCTAGGGACGGGGTCACTGAAGCTTTCTTT. Translating it yields CSVARDGVTEAFF.